These T cell receptor beta chains were read from a single sample in a study of T cells in Graves' hyperthyroidism and ophthalmopathy. Each CDR3 protein is one row after TCRdb ran MiXCR on the multiplex PCR reads. The profile shows approximately 530,000 distinct CDR3 sequences, 20% of them singletons. The sample consisted of blood. The receptor source for this set is a man aged 35 to 55 with Graves' ophthalmopathy. The conserved cysteine and the conserved F or W are not part of the CDR3 here. Each record gives: D gene, J gene, clone size, V gene, CDR3 protein. A D gene is named only where the DNA matches it firmly. Clone size is stated in some rows and not others, as once, few, many or a class when expanded.

.,TRBJ1-4,.,TRBV7-2,ASRGAAYNEKLF
.,TRBJ2-7,.,TRBV4-2,ASSQDVVVGDEQY
TRBD1,TRBJ2-1,once,TRBV9,ASSVEDRSWEQF
TRBD1,TRBJ1-1,many,TRBV6-1,ASRMTGTFGEAF
.,TRBJ1-2,few,TRBV5-1,ASSPSRDFAGGYT
TRBD2,TRBJ2-3,many,TRBV28,ASSPPGTSTDTQY
.,TRBJ1-1,many,TRBV5-6,ASSFQNTEAF
.,TRBJ2-3,.,TRBV6-5,ASSYRRQFPSTDTQY
TRBD1,TRBJ2-1,many,TRBV7-9,ASSLPDRGRRTNEQF
.,TRBJ1-5,many,TRBV11-2,ASSFELNQPQH
.,TRBJ1-1,.,TRBV10-3,AISGGTVNTEAF
.,TRBJ1-1,few,TRBV18,ASSPGRETEAF
.,TRBJ2-6,.,TRBV27,ASSKGPGANVLT
TRBD1,TRBJ2-5,few,TRBV7-8,ASSLYSAHDRGETQY
.,TRBJ2-5,.,TRBV5-6,ASSLWAGGETQY
TRBD2,TRBJ2-2,.,TRBV24-1,ATSVPAGDTANTGELF
TRBD2,TRBJ2-1,few,TRBV27,ASSPKGLAGVFGQF
.,TRBJ2-7,.,TRBV5-1,ASSLMIGLGPYEQY
.,TRBJ2-5,once,TRBV27,ASAQTNLYQETQY
.,TRBJ2-1,.,TRBV10-2,ASKASVSYNEQF
TRBD2,TRBJ2-1,.,TRBV6-1,ASSATSVSTYNEQF
TRBD1,TRBJ2-1,many,TRBV7-6,ASSRDREHEQF
.,TRBJ1-3,many,TRBV11-2,ASSLRGQPGGNTIY
.,TRBJ2-7,.,TRBV5-5,ASSRENFSYEQY
TRBD2,TRBJ2-3,many,TRBV7-9,ASSLAHLAGGRASTDTQY
TRBD1,TRBJ2-7,many,TRBV28,ASSWTGGNEQY
TRBD2,TRBJ2-7,many,TRBV4-2,ASSQEGRLATYEQY
TRBD2,TRBJ2-1,.,TRBV4-1,ASSQEEASGSLLVYNEQF
.,TRBJ1-4,.,TRBV7-3,ASSLGGGATNEKLF
.,TRBJ2-1,.,TRBV4-3,ASSSGRGDFNEQF
.,TRBJ2-2,.,TRBV6-1,ASRDSNTGELF
.,TRBJ1-3,few,TRBV6-2/TRBV6-3,ASSYDGRPGNTIY
TRBD2,TRBJ2-7,many,TRBV28,ASTRTSGSEQY
TRBD1,TRBJ2-7,few,TRBV24-1,ATSRSGTEDEQY
.,TRBJ2-4,.,TRBV3-2,ASSSGAESIAKNIQY
.,TRBJ2-3,few,TRBV4-1,ASSQPLADLSNTQY
TRBD1,TRBJ2-7,few,TRBV20-1,SARARGQGFYEQY
.,TRBJ1-5,.,TRBV2,ASSGIRGIHSYGNQPQH
.,TRBJ1-2,.,TRBV5-1,ASSLDRAAGYT
TRBD2,TRBJ2-1,few,TRBV6-2/TRBV6-3,ASSPWTSGSNEQF
.,TRBJ2-2,many,TRBV12-3/TRBV12-4,ASRARSWGTGELF
.,TRBJ1-2,many,TRBV28,ASSSSQVNYGYT
.,TRBJ1-3,once,TRBV4-2,ASSLAMPGAGNTIY
TRBD2,TRBJ2-7,many,TRBV6-2/TRBV6-3,ASSYRIAGGLYEQY
TRBD1,TRBJ2-1,.,TRBV19,ASSRTGVNEQF
TRBD2,TRBJ2-2,.,TRBV13,ASSSIAGANTGELF
TRBD1,TRBJ1-2,.,TRBV28,ASSILKGAGSYGYT
TRBD1,TRBJ2-1,.,TRBV6-1,ASSRQGRHNEQF
TRBD1,TRBJ2-4,many,TRBV28,ASRYQGEVAKNIQY
TRBD1,TRBJ1-5,.,TRBV2,ASRETGRNQPQH
.,TRBJ1-2,.,TRBV7-9,ASSLDTGGGYT
.,TRBJ1-5,few,TRBV7-2,ASSLGDTYQPQH
TRBD2,TRBJ2-7,many,TRBV27,ASSPWPPLSGSTSYEQY
.,TRBJ2-7,many,TRBV2,ASTGTDLGRSTYEQY